One and the same sample provided the 5 T cell receptor beta chains below, sequenced in a study of technical replicates of blood from a few donors (dated by TCRdb to about 2017). The protocol used for the library was the immunoSEQ multiplex PCR assay. TCRdb retrieved this table from immuneACCESS and kept in-frame rearrangements only. Not all clones are present; in checked studies, unresolved V genes account for under half, and no reason is known for the remainder. The sample has approximately 82,000 clones on record, 75% to 95% of them singletons. Of the sample, approximately 0.27% is held by the ten largest clones. The specimen was T cells isolated from PBMCs. The receptors shown here come from a human donor in good health.

The chain couples TRBV5-4 to TRBJ2-3; 14 bases match TRBD2. The CDR3 consists of 14 residues. J gave up 11 bases and V 5 bases, and 7 bases lay outside the gene matches. Germline V gene data show CDR1 as SGHNT and CDR2 as YYREEE (reference sequence). CDR3 protein: CASRSTSGGARQYF. CDR3 coding DNA: TGTGCCAGCAGGTCGACTAGCGGGGGGGCGAGGCAGTATTTT.

The chain is built from TRBV15 and TRBJ1-3; weak D call: TRBD1 (6 bases). The germline CDR1 and CDR2 sequences are LNHNV and YYDKDF (reference sequence). This CDR3 is 15 amino acids long. The V and J ends lost 2 bases and 1 base respectively, with 9 bases between them. The DNA for the CDR3 is TGTGCCACCAGCAGACAGGGGTTATCTGGAAACACCATATATTTT. This gives the protein CATSRQGLSGNTIYF.

This chain uses TRBV4-1 with TRBJ2-3, with 10 bases identical to TRBD1. Losses at the gene ends were 5 bases for V and 4 bases for J; bases not matched to a gene: 3. From germline, CDR1 is MGHRA and CDR2 YSYEKL. This CDR3 spans 14 amino acids. The CDR3 here is CASSSGTGADTQYF. Here the CDR3 DNA reads TGCGCCAGCAGCAGTGGGACAGGGGCAGATACGCAGTATTTT.

This rearrangement joins TRBV28 to TRBJ1-2, with 12 bases lining up with TRBD1. Germline CDR1 reads MDHEN; CDR2 reads SYDVKM. The V gene end was trimmed by 2 bases and the J gene end by 5 bases; junction bases not matched to a gene: 18. The CDR3 extends over 20 amino acids. CDR3 nucleotide sequence: TGTGCCAGCAGTTTAAGCGGTTGGGGACAGGGGGCGCGAGTATCATATGGCTACACCTTC. This sequence encodes CASSLSGWGQGARVSYGYTF.

The rearrangement links TRBV5-6 to TRBJ2-2; 8 nucleotides agree with TRBD2. J gave up 5 bases and V 0 bases, and 3 bases lay outside the gene matches. CDR1 is SGHDT, CDR2 YYEEEE, per germline. This CDR3 has 15 residues. Written as DNA, the CDR3 is TGTGCCAGCAGCTTGGTGACTAGCGAGACCGGGGAGCTGTTTTTT. Translating it yields CASSLVTSETGELFF.